The present TCR beta chain was sequenced within a study of cytomegalovirus exposure and HLA in healthy donors. This CDR3 contains 16 residues. CDR1 and CDR2 (germline): MNHNY, SVGAGI (reference sequence). Trimming cost V 5 bases and J 0 bases, with 17 bases left between them. This clone was found a few times. PCR primers comprised 60 Vbeta and 13 Jbeta primers. Profiling relied on immunoSEQ multiplex PCR, and the TCRdb table lists in-frame clones only, not all of them. The sample lists 85,000 to 90,000 clones; about 75% were seen once. The sample consisted of PBMCs. The chain carries TRBV6-6 and TRBJ2-7, with D maybe TRBD2 (5 bases). The sequence came from a man between 25 and 39 years old in good health and CMV-seropositive. CDR3 residues: CASSNLAGFSSYEQYF. The CDR3 nucleotides are TGTGCCAGCAGTAACTTGGCGGGTTTTAGCTCCTACGAGCAGTACTTC.